The 18 T cell receptor beta chains below were found in one sample sequenced in a study of blood T cell repertoires in COVID-19. Sequencing was performed with immunoSEQ multiplex PCR; in TCRdb, only in-frame clones are kept and a portion is missing. The sample lists 150,000 or so clones, approximately 88% occurring once. Sequencing input: peripheral blood. These receptors were taken from a man younger than 30 with active or convalescent COVID-19.

This chain links TRBV12-3 or TRBV12-4 with TRBJ2-5; TRBD1 might be the D (5 bases). There are 11 residues in the CDR3. V lost 6 bases to trimming and J lost 6 bases, with 8 bases between them. CDR3 loop: CASRWGQTQYF. The CDR3 nucleotides are TGTGCCAGCAGGTGGGGCCAGACCCAGTACTTC.

This clone appeared a few times. This chain joins TRBV19 and TRBJ1-6; 8 bases match TRBD1. This CDR3 is 16 amino acids long. V lost 4 bases to trimming and J lost 9 bases; unmatched junction nucleotides: 11. Germline loops: CDR1 LNHDA, CDR2 SQIVND (reference sequence). The DNA of the CDR3 is TGTGCCAGTAGTACAACCCCTGGACAGGGTAGTTCACCCCTCCACTTT. Protein: CASSTTPGQGSSPLHF.

The chain recombines TRBV2 with TRBJ2-1, with D perhaps TRBD1 (6 bases). The length of the CDR3 is 14 residues. Looked up from germline, CDR1 is SNHLY and CDR2 is FYNNEI. V lost 4 bases and J lost 7, with 14 bases in between. The CDR3 nucleotides are TGTGCCAGCAGTGTTCAGGGGCCAGGGAATGAGCAGTTCTTC. It specifies CASSVQGPGNEQFF.

The chain recombines TRBV4-1 with TRBJ2-7; 10 bases agree with TRBD2. Germline loops: CDR1 MGHRA, CDR2 YSYEKL. The CDR3 sequence is 15 residues long. Losses at the gene ends were 1 base for V and 6 bases for J; bases not matched to a gene: 6. The chain's CDR3 is CASSQAGLASGEQYF. CDR3 sequence (DNA): TGCGCCAGCAGCCAAGCGGGACTAGCGTCCGGCGAGCAGTACTTC.

V gene TRBV2 combines with J gene TRBJ1-1; D may be TRBD1 (5 bases). The germline CDR1 and CDR2 sequences are SNHLY and FYNNEI. V was pared by 6 bases and J by 3 bases, with 8 bases between. This CDR3 contains 12 residues. CDR3 DNA sequence: TGTGCCAGCAGGGGGGAGGACACTGAAGCTTTCTTT. Translated: CASRGEDTEAFF.

The chain couples TRBV6-1 to TRBJ1-5; D ambiguous. The CDR3 has 12 amino acids. CDR1 MNHNS and CDR2 SASEGT come from the germline V gene. Trimming shortened V by 5 bases and J by 7 bases, and 9 bases separated the two germline ends. For the CDR3, the DNA is TGTGCCAGCAGTCCGGGGAGCCAGCCCCAGCATTTT. Protein sequence: CASSPGSQPQHF.

This sequence joins TRBV7-2 and TRBJ1-1, with 11 bases identical to TRBD1. In germline, CDR1 is SGHTA, CDR2 FQGNSA. The CDR3 sequence is 16 residues long. The V and J ends lost 4 bases and 3 bases, in that order; junction bases with no gene match: 7. The CDR3 loop is CASSSRTGGGDTEAFF. The CDR3 DNA reads TGTGCCAGCAGCTCCCGGACAGGGGGCGGGGACACTGAAGCTTTCTTT. The entire variable domain, with the rest obtained from reference TRBV7-2 and TRBJ1-1, is as follows: GAGVSQSPSNKVTEKGKDVELRCDPISGHTALYWYRQSLGQGLEFLIYFQGNSAPDKSGLPSDRFSAERTGGSVSTLTIQRTQQEDSAVYLCASSSRTGGGDTEAFFGQGTRLTVV.

The J gene is TRBJ1-2, the V gene TRBV3-1 (or the pseudogene TRBV3-2), with unresolved D. The length of the CDR3 is 15 residues. V was shortened by 0 bases and J by 4 bases, with 12 bases between the two germline ends. The germline V gene encodes CDR1 LGHDT and CDR2 YNNKEL (reference sequence). CDR3 DNA sequence: TGTGCCAGCAGCCAAGACTGGGCAGTCTCCTATGGCTACACCTTC. It is translated as CASSQDWAVSYGYTF.

The J gene is TRBJ2-7, the V gene TRBV5-4, with D uncertain. V gave up 4 bases and J gave up 3 bases, with 11 bases separating them. Germline lookup yields CDR1 SGHNT and CDR2 YYREEE (reference sequence). This CDR3 is 13 amino acids long. CDR3 coding DNA: TGTGCCAGCAGCCCATTTCCGGGCTACGAGCAGTACTTC. Encoded protein: CASSPFPGYEQYF. The full variable domain, its missing parts supplied by reference TRBV5-4 and TRBJ2-7, is ETGVTQSPTHLIKTRGQQVTLRCSSQSGHNTVSWYQQALGQGPQFIFQYYREEENGRGNFPPRFSGLQFPNYSSELNVNALELDDSALYLCASSPFPGYEQYFGPGTRLTVT.

The chain uses TRBV18 and TRBJ2-5, with 7 bases identical to TRBD1. V was clipped by 5 bases and J by 4 bases; unmatched bases: 13. CDR3 length: 16 residues. The germline gives CDR1 KGHSH, CDR2 LQKENI. CDR3 in amino acids: CASSSSQGPQGETQYF. DNA of the CDR3: TGTGCCAGCTCATCCTCACAGGGGCCCCAGGGAGAGACCCAGTACTTC. The entire variable domain, with the rest obtained from reference TRBV18 and TRBJ2-5, is as follows: NAGVMQNPRHLVRRRGQEARLRCSPMKGHSHVYWYRQLPEEGLKFMVYLQKENIIDESGMPKERFSAEFPKEGPSILRIQQVVRGDSAAYFCASSSSQGPQGETQYFGPGTRLLVL.

V gene TRBV10-2 combines with J gene TRBJ1-1; a possible D gene is TRBD1 (6 bases). CDR1 is WSHSY, CDR2 SAAADI, per germline. The CDR3 totals 13 residues. Trimming stripped 6 bases from V and 4 bases from J, with 12 bases between. CDR3 loop: CASREQGFTEAFF. The DNA for the CDR3 is TGCGCCAGCAGAGAACAGGGCTTCACTGAAGCTTTCTTT.

The CDR3 protein is CASSISYRGSGNTIYF. In DNA, the CDR3 is TGTGCCAGTAGTATCTCATACAGGGGATCTGGAAACACCATATATTTT. The chain couples TRBV19 to TRBJ1-3, with 7 positions matching TRBD1. V gave up 3 bases and J gave up 1 base; unmatched junction bases: 6. Germline V lookup: CDR1 LNHDA, CDR2 SQIVND (reference sequence). This CDR3 is built from 16 residues.

The J gene is TRBJ2-7, the V gene TRBV2, with a tentative D call TRBD1 (6 bases). The germline V gene has CDR1 SNHLY and CDR2 FYNNEI. Trimming removed 6 bases from V and 2 bases from J, with 14 bases in between. The CDR3 spans 14 residues. CDR3 in DNA: TGTGCCAGCAGCACCCTACAGGGTCCCTACGAGCAGTACTTC. Translating it yields CASSTLQGPYEQYF. Full variable domain (rest looked up from reference TRBV2 and TRBJ2-7): EPEVTQTPSHQVTQMGQEVILRCVPISNHLYFYWYRQILGQKVEFLVSFYNNEISEKSEIFDDQFSVERPDGSNFTLKIRSTKLEDSAMYFCASSTLQGPYEQYFGPGTRLTVT.

This clone was seen more than once but under ten times. The gene calls are TRBV19 and TRBJ1-1; the match to TRBD1 covers 11 bases. V was pared by 6 bases and J by 5 bases, with 5 bases of the junction left unmatched. Germline V gene lookup returns CDR1 LNHDA and CDR2 SQIVND (reference sequence). The CDR3 is 14 amino acids. The CDR3 loop is CASSNGQGATEAFF. CDR3 DNA: TGTGCCAGTAGCAACGGACAGGGGGCGACTGAAGCTTTCTTT. Using reference TRBV19 and TRBJ1-1 for the parts outside the CDR3, the full variable domain is DGGITQSPKYLFRKEGQNVTLSCEQNLNHDAMYWYRQDPGQGLRLIYYSQIVNDFQKGDIAEGYSVSREKKESFPLTVTSAQKNPTAFYLCASSNGQGATEAFFGQGTRLTVV.

The count of this clone is one. The CDR3 is CASSPPSVRDTQYF. The CDR3 DNA reads TGTGCCAGCAGCCCCCCTAGCGTTAGAGATACGCAGTATTTT. The chain combines TRBV3-1 (or the pseudogene TRBV3-2) with TRBJ2-3; D perhaps matches TRBD2 (6 bases). Trimming stripped 4 bases from V and 5 bases from J, with 13 bases between. CDR3 length equals 14 residues. The germline V gene has CDR1 LGHDT and CDR2 YNNKEL (reference sequence).

The V call is TRBV10-2, the J call TRBJ2-7, with a tentative D call TRBD2 (5 bases). The V end lost 8 bases, the J end lost 4 bases, and 18 bases lay between the germline ends. The CDR3 length is 14 residues. Germline V lookup: CDR1 WSHSY, CDR2 SAAADI. The CDR3 loop is CASCGQSGFYEQYF. CDR3 DNA: TGCGCCAGCTGTGGGCAGAGCGGATTTTACGAGCAGTACTTC.

The genes are TRBV6-5 and TRBJ2-1; 7 bases are shared with TRBD2. This CDR3 comprises 14 residues. The V gene end was trimmed by 8 bases and the J gene end by 2 bases; junction bases not matched to a gene: 6. Germline values: CDR1 MNHEY, CDR2 SVGAGI. The CDR3 protein is CASSRTSAYNEQFF. Here the CDR3 DNA reads TGTGCCAGCTCACGAACTAGCGCCTACAATGAGCAGTTCTTC.

This clone showed up just a few times. This rearrangement joins TRBV3-1 (or the pseudogene TRBV3-2) to TRBJ2-2; D is undetermined. This CDR3 has 17 amino acids. CDR1 is LGHDT, CDR2 YNNKEL, per germline (reference sequence). V lost 0 bases, J lost 0 bases, and 11 bases lay in between. Here the CDR3 DNA reads TGTGCCAGCAGCCAAGATCGGTTCAGGTCGAACACCGGGGAGCTGTTTTTT. It yields the protein CASSQDRFRSNTGELFF.